Presented here are 18 T cell receptor beta chains from one specimen sequenced in a study of blood T cell repertoires in COVID-19. This table comes from immunoSEQ multiplex PCR, and its TCRdb copy is limited to in-frame clones, with some not included. Of 250,000 to 350,000 clones listed, 87% were seen once; the top ten hold 2% to 3%. Source material: peripheral blood. The source of these receptors is a man aged 18 to 30 with active or convalescent COVID-19.

This chain uses TRBV3-1 (or the pseudogene TRBV3-2) with TRBJ2-1, with 10 bases lining up with TRBD2. This CDR3 has 17 residues. Germline CDR1 and CDR2: LGHDT and YNNKEL (reference sequence). The junction had 12 bases not matched to a gene; V was cut back by 3 bases and J by 7 bases. The CDR3 region has the DNA TGTGCCAGCAGCCACCAAGCGGGAGGGCCTGTCCGGAATGAGCAGTTCTTC. Amino acids: CASSHQAGGPVRNEQFF.

The CDR3 coding sequence is TGTGCCAGCAGTTTATTCGGTGAGCAGTTCTTC. This sequence encodes CASSLFGEQFF. V gene TRBV27 combines with J gene TRBJ2-1, with no clear D. Germline V gene sequence: CDR1 MNHEY, CDR2 SMNVEV (reference sequence). Deletions cut 1 base from V and 9 bases from J, with 4 bases between. The CDR3 has 11 residues.

The genes are TRBV27 and TRBJ2-1, with 13 bases identical to TRBD2. Germline CDR1 and CDR2: MNHEY and SMNVEV (reference sequence). The ends lost 5 bases at V and 12 bases at J; junction bases unmatched: 10. This CDR3 is built from 15 residues. CDR3 sequence: CASSQRTSGRLVQFF. CDR3 nucleotide sequence: TGTGCCAGCAGTCAGCGGACTAGCGGGAGATTAGTGCAGTTCTTC.

This chain uses TRBV10-3 with TRBJ1-1, with D hard to call. Per the germline V gene, CDR1 is ENHRY and CDR2 is SYGVKD. V lost 7 bases and J 4 bases, leaving 16 bases between the germline ends. The CDR3 has 14 residues. For the CDR3, the DNA is TGTGCCATCACCGATCCCCAGGAAGGCACTGAAGCTTTCTTT. Residues: CAITDPQEGTEAFF.

Only one count was recorded for this clone. Other DNA sequences in the sample encode the same CDR3. V and J are TRBV7-9 and TRBJ2-1; TRBD2 agrees at 7 bases. Germline CDR1 and CDR2: SEHNR and FQNEAQ (reference sequence). The CDR3 runs 14 residues. J lost 4 bases, V lost 0 bases, and 0 bases had no gene match. CDR3 region: CASSLAGGYNEQFF. CDR3 DNA: TGTGCCAGCAGCTTAGCGGGAGGGTACAATGAGCAGTTCTTC.

The chain carries TRBV6-4 and TRBJ2-3, with D maybe TRBD1 (5 bases). CDR1 MRHNA and CDR2 SNTAGT come from the germline V gene. Trimming cost V 3 bases and J 2 bases, with 12 bases left between them. The CDR3 length is 15 residues. CDR3 loop: CASSDGEGATDTQYF. The CDR3 DNA reads TGTGCCAGCAGTGATGGGGAAGGGGCCACAGATACGCAGTATTTT.

As concerns this clone: Other DNA sequences in this sample translate to the same CDR3. The rearrangement uses TRBV9 and TRBJ1-5; the D gene is possibly TRBD1 (5 bases). The CDR3 runs to 13 residues. Germline assignment: CDR1 SGDLS and CDR2 YYNGEE. Trimming took off 0 bases at V and 6 bases at J, with 7 bases between the two ends. In DNA form, the CDR3 reads TGTGCCAGCAGCGTAGGGGGGGGTCAGCCCCAGCATTTT. Protein sequence: CASSVGGGQPQHF.

The chain recombines TRBV11-2 with TRBJ2-5, with 13 nucleotides matching TRBD2. The CDR3 has 19 residues. Germline assignment: CDR1 SGHAT and CDR2 FQNNGV. V gave up 0 bases and J gave up 3 bases; unmatched junction bases: 10. In DNA, the CDR3 is TGTGCCAGCAGCTTAGAGGGACTAGCGGGGTTGTTTAAGGAAGAGACCCAGTACTTC. It codes for CASSLEGLAGLFKEETQYF. Full variable domain (remainder filled in from reference TRBV11-2 and TRBJ2-5): EAGVAQSPRYKIIEKRQSVAFWCNPISGHATLYWYQQILGQGPKLLIQFQNNGVVDDSQLPKDRFSAERLKGVDSTLKIQPAKLEDSAVYLCASSLEGLAGLFKEETQYFGPGTRLLVL.

The V call is TRBV5-1, the J call TRBJ1-4, with D perhaps TRBD1 (6 bases). The V and J ends lost 2 bases and 5 bases respectively, with 7 bases between them. Germline V gene lookup returns CDR1 SGHRS and CDR2 YFSETQ. CDR3 length equals 13 residues. The CDR3, as DNA: TGCGCCAGCAGCTTTACAGGGAATGAAAAACTGTTTTTT. Amino acid sequence: CASSFTGNEKLFF.

This clone was observed a single time. The genes are TRBV18 and TRBJ2-5, with a tentative D call TRBD1 (5 bases). The CDR3 spans 14 residues. Trimming pared 4 bases from V and 1 base from J, leaving 10 bases between. CDR1 is KGHSH, CDR2 LQKENI, per germline. CDR3 DNA: TGTGCCAGCTCACTTCCGGACATCCAAGAGACCCAGTACTTC. Translating gives CASSLPDIQETQYF.

This clone was detected once. The chain joins TRBV7-8 to TRBJ2-1; 14 nucleotides match TRBD2. J gave up 5 bases and V 5 bases, and 5 bases lay outside the gene matches. CDR3 length equals 16 residues. Germline V CDR1 and CDR2: SGHVS, FQNEAQ. CDR3: CASSRGLAGGDNEQFF. For the CDR3, the DNA is TGTGCCAGCAGCCGCGGACTAGCGGGAGGAGACAATGAGCAGTTCTTC.

As concerns this clone: Other nucleotide sequences from this sample produce the same CDR3. This chain links TRBV27 with TRBJ1-5, with 9 bases lining up with TRBD1. The CDR3 has 14 residues. Germline CDR1 reads MNHEY; CDR2 reads SMNVEV (reference sequence). V shed 5 bases, J shed 7 bases, and the junction held 6 bases outside the gene matches. The CDR3 DNA is TGTGCCAGCAGTAAGGGACAGGGAGGCCAGCCCCAGCATTTT. Its protein product is CASSKGQGGQPQHF.

In its sample, this clone was seen once. This sequence joins TRBV27 and TRBJ2-3; D unresolved. Between the trimmed V and J ends, which lost 0 bases and 7 bases, there was a span of 20 bases. The CDR3 has 17 residues. The germline CDR1 and CDR2 sequences are MNHEY and SMNVEV (reference sequence). CDR3 region: CASSLSPWLRKQNTQYF. CDR3 coding DNA: TGTGCCAGCAGTTTATCCCCCTGGCTCCGCAAACAGAATACGCAGTATTTT.

V and J are TRBV6-5 and TRBJ1-2, with D possibly being TRBD1 (6 bases). V was cut by 7 bases and J by 4 bases, with 19 bases left in between. CDR1 is MNHEY, CDR2 SVGAGI, per germline. This CDR3 contains 15 residues. DNA of the CDR3: TGTGCCAGCACCTCGTTTGGGGGGGCTGGCTATGGCTACACCTTC. Amino acid sequence: CASTSFGGAGYGYTF.

This rearrangement joins TRBV9 to TRBJ2-3; 8 bases agree with TRBD2. The CDR3 has 16 residues. CDR1 SGDLS and CDR2 YYNGEE come from the germline V gene. The junction had 5 bases not matched to a gene; V was cut back by 1 base and J by 1 base. Written as DNA, the CDR3 is TGTGCCAGCAGCGTATTACGAGCGGGGGGCACAGATACGCAGTATTTT. Protein: CASSVLRAGGTDTQYF.

The chain is built from TRBV5-1 and TRBJ2-7, with 8 bases lining up with TRBD1. The CDR3 has 15 amino acids. CDR1 SGHRS and CDR2 YFSETQ come from the germline V gene. After removal of 2 bases from V and 1 base from J, the junction contained 5 bases not matched to a gene. In nucleotides, the CDR3 is TGCGCCAGCAGCTTTGACAGGGGTATTTCCTACGAGCAGTACTTC. This encodes CASSFDRGISYEQYF.

The chain uses TRBV7-9 and TRBJ2-7, with unresolved D. CDR3 size: 14 residues. Germline CDR1 SEHNR, CDR2 FQNEAQ (reference sequence). Trimming took off 2 bases at V and 0 bases at J, with 8 bases between the two ends. The CDR3 region is CASSLLPGSYEQYF. The CDR3 region has the DNA TGTGCCAGCAGCTTATTGCCGGGCTCCTACGAGCAGTACTTC.

The chain recombines TRBV7-9 with TRBJ2-1, with D possibly matching TRBD2 (6 bases). The V end lost 7 bases, the J end lost 5 bases, and 18 bases lay between the germline ends. Per the germline V gene, CDR1 is SEHNR and CDR2 is FQNEAQ (reference sequence). This CDR3 is built from 15 residues. CDR3 protein: CASNFRGRGNNEQFF. Here the CDR3 DNA reads TGTGCCAGCAACTTTAGAGGGCGGGGCAACAATGAGCAGTTCTTC. The complete variable domain, with remaining parts taken from reference TRBV7-9 and TRBJ2-1, reads DTGVSQNPRHKITKRGQNVTFRCDPISEHNRLYWYRQTLGQGPEFLTYFQNEAQLEKSRLLSDRFSAERPKGSFSTLEIQRTEQGDSAMYLCASNFRGRGNNEQFFGPGTRLTVL.